This TCR beta chain came from a study of CD8 T cells in Susac syndrome (dated by TCRdb to the late 2010s). A note on the overall study: Repertoire sequencing was used to test whether CD8+ T cell activation and differentiation in Susac syndrome was antigen driven. The clonality of the CD8+ T cell repertoire was compared across approximately 11 healthy donors, around 14 Susac syndrome patients and roughly 16 multiple sclerosis patients. General study outcomes and caveats: The number of individuals in the TCR sequencing and HLA analysis was acknowledged as relatively small.

In regard to this clonotype: No antigen is known for it. Per-nucleotide qualities are absent, and no much larger clonotype sits a single base away.

RNA was extracted using the RNeasy kit, and roughly 0.45 to 1 ug of the RNA was reverse transcribed with random hexamers. The immunoSEQ multiplex PCR assay, which covers 54 Vbeta and 13 Jbeta segments, was used to amplify TCR beta CDR3 regions. PCR amplification bias was corrected using a synthetic template baseline for primer optimization and computational correction. Processing in the source paper ran as follows. Reads were assigned to V, D and J genes according to IMGT and analyzed in immunoSEQ Analyzer, with only productive sequences retained. Clonality was calculated as one minus the Shannon entropy normalized by log2 of the number of productive unique sequences. For each patient and control, public and private clones were evaluated among the 100 most prevalent clones. Susac-specific clones were defined as absent from healthy and MS cohorts, over a thousand published viral clones and other ImmuneACCESS disease sequences. The public reads were reanalyzed by TCRdb: fastp trimming at Q25, MiXCR alignment, in-frame beta chains only. Each entry merges the rows of one CDR3 protein and shows their most common DNA and genes. These V and J calls derive from TCRdb rather than the authors' analysis. This sample gives hundreds of thousands of distinct CDR3 sequences in total; roughly 85% of them show up just once. The ten biggest clones cover around 0.2% of the sample.

High-throughput TCR beta sequencing profiled peripheral blood CD8+ and CD4+ T cells from healthy donors, Susac syndrome patients and multiple sclerosis patients. The multiple sclerosis controls were treatment-naive patients who had stable or active relapsing-remitting disease and met the revised McDonald criteria. Bulk CD8+ and CD4+ T cells were purified by magnetic negative isolation, whereas CD8+ TEMRA cells were enriched by FACS. Blood was drawn into EDTA tubes, processed within 24 hours, and PBMCs were isolated by density gradient centrifugation. PBMCs intended for TCR sequencing were frozen in liquid nitrogen and were later thawed in a 37 degrees C water bath. The sorted or isolated CD4+, CD8+ and CD8+ TEMRA cells reached a purity of at least 90%. This TCR derives from a human donor with multiple sclerosis. Input material: CD8+ T cells from PBMCs.

The base sequence is TGTGCCAGTAGTATAGGTGCGGGGATAGGAGGCAATCAGCCCCAGCATTTT. It specifies CASSIGAGIGGNQPQHF. The chain couples TRBV19 to TRBJ1-5; too little of a D gene remains to name it. V is reduced by 1 base and J by 2 bases, leaving a spacing of 15 bases between them. The CDR3, cysteine through phenylalanine, is 17 amino acids long. The entry retains the CDR3 DNA only, 51 bases that are in frame from base 1. The germline V gene encodes CDR1 LNHDA and CDR2 SQIVND (reference sequence). Full variable domain (CDR3 extended with the reference TRBV19 and TRBJ1-5 proteins): DGGITQSPKYLFRKEGQNVTLSCEQNLNHDAMYWYRQDPGQGLRLIYYSQIVNDFQKGDIAEGYSVSREKKESFPLTVTSAQKNPTAFYLCASSIGAGIGGNQPQHFGDGTRLSIL.